The clone carrying this T cell receptor (beta chain) was recorded only once. This specimen comes from a study of CD8 T cells in Susac syndrome. Reverse transcription of roughly 0.45 to 1 ug RNA was performed with random hexamers. In TCRdb, the immunoSEQ multiplex PCR reads were re-called with MiXCR into one record per CDR3 protein. The sample shows 330,000 or so distinct CDR3 sequences, around 89% of them seen only once. This CDR3 is built from 18 residues. Germline values: CDR1 MDHEN, CDR2 SYDVKM. Trimming shortened V by 6 bases and J by 0 bases, and 23 bases separated the two germline ends. From blood CD8+ and CD4+ T cells, the TCR beta chain was sequenced.

The chain links TRBV28 to TRBJ2-5; no clear D. The origin of this receptor is a human donor with multiple sclerosis. Sample: CD8+ T cells from PBMCs. The CDR3 loop reads CASSPVVIEVAYQETQYF. The CDR3 nucleotides read TGTGCCAGCAGCCCCGTGGTTATCGAGGTCGCGTACCAAGAGACCCAGTACTTC.